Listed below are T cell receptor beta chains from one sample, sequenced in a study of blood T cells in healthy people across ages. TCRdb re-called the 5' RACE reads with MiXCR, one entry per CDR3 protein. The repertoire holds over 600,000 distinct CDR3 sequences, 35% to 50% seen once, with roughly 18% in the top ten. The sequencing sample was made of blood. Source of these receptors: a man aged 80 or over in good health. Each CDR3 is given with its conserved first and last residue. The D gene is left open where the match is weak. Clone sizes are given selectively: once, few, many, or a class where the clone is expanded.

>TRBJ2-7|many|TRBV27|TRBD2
CASSLWLAAGEQYF
TGTGCCAGCAGTTTATGGCTAGCGGCCGGGGAGCAGTACTTC
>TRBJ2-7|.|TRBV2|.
CASSEVAGPSYEQYF
TGTGCCAGCAGTGAAGTGGCAGGGCCGTCCTACGAGCAGTACTTC
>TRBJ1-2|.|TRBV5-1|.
CASSVAGQVKYGYTF
TGCGCCAGCAGCGTGGCAGGACAAGTTAAATATGGCTACACCTTC
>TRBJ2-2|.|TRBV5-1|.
CASAVNPEGANTGELFF
TGCGCCAGCGCTGTGAATCCTGAGGGGGCGAACACCGGGGAGCTGTTTTTT
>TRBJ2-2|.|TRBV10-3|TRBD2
CAISSSGNTGELFF
TGTGCCATCAGTTCTAGCGGAAACACCGGGGAGCTGTTTTTT
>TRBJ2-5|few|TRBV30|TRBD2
CAWNSGRAILETQYF
TGTGCCTGGAATAGCGGGAGGGCCATCCTAGAGACCCAGTACTTC
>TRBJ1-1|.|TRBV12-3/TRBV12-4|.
CASTKTGTNTEAFF
TGTGCCAGCACCAAAACAGGGACGAACACTGAAGCTTTCTTT
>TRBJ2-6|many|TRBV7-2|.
CASSQTGFSGANVLTF
TGTGCCAGCAGCCAAACAGGTTTCTCTGGGGCCAACGTCCTGACTTTC
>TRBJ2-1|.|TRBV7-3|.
CASSPNPRPEVGPNEQFF
TGTGCCAGCAGCCCGAATCCCCGACCAGAAGTGGGGCCCAATGAGCAGTTCTTC
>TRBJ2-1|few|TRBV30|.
CAWSMGLEQFF
TGTGCCTGGAGCATGGGCCTCGAGCAGTTCTTC
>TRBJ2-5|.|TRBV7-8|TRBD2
CASSTRTSGGGETQYF
TGTGCCAGCAGCACCCGGACTAGCGGAGGGGGGGAGACCCAGTACTTC
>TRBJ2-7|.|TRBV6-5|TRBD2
CASTEWGLAGTYEQYF
TGTGCCAGCACAGAGTGGGGACTAGCGGGTACCTATGAGCAGTACTTC
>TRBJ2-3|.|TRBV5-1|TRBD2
CASSFSWTSGYTDTQYF
TGCGCCAGCAGCTTTTCGTGGACTAGCGGATACACAGATACGCAGTATTTT
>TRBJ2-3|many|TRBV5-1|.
CASSLISGISTDTQYF
TGCGCCAGCAGCCTAATTAGCGGAATCAGCACAGATACGCAGTATTTT
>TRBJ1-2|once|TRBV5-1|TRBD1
CASSSPGQDYGYTF
TGCGCCAGCAGCTCACCGGGACAGGACTATGGCTACACCTTC
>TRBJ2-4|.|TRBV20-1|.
CSARLPRNIQYF
TGCAGTGCTAGACTACCCAGAAACATTCAGTACTTC
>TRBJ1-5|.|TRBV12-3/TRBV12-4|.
CASSFRRYSNQPQHF
TGTGCCAGCAGCTTCAGACGTTATAGCAATCAGCCCCAGCATTTT
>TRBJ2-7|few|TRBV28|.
CASSLGQYNEQYF
TGTGCCAGCAGTTTAGGACAGTACAATGAGCAGTACTTC
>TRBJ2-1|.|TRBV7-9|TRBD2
CASSVRGRGYNEQFF
TGTGCCAGCAGTGTGCGCGGGAGGGGGTACAATGAGCAGTTCTTC
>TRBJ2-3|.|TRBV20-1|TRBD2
CSATLRGGRTDTQYF
TGCAGTGCTACCCTGCGGGGCGGGAGGACAGATACGCAGTATTTT
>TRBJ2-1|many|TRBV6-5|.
CASSYDNEQFF
TGTGCCAGCAGTTACGACAATGAGCAGTTCTTC
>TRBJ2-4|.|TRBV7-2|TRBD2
CASSLFESRRGVNIQYF
TGTGCCAGTAGCTTATTTGAGAGCAGACGGGGGGTAAACATTCAGTACTTC
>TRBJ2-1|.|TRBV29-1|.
CSVAPGRCEQFF
TGCAGCGTTGCCCCGGGACGCTGTGAGCAGTTCTTC
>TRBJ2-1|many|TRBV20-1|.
CSARAWEVNEQFF
TGCAGTGCTAGAGCTTGGGAGGTAAATGAGCAGTTCTTC
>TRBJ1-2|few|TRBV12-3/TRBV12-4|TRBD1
CASSLEFGQGANPYGYTF
TGTGCCAGCAGTTTAGAATTTGGACAGGGGGCGAACCCCTATGGCTACACCTTC
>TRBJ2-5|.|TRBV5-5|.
CASSLVRRKETQYF
TGTGCCAGCAGCTTGGTACGGAGGAAAGAGACCCAGTACTTC
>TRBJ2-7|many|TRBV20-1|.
CSARDLSRDPVYEQYF
TGCAGTGCTAGAGATCTCTCCCGGGACCCTGTGTACGAGCAGTACTTC
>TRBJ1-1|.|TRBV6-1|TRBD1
CASRRQGGITEAFF
TGTGCCAGCAGGAGACAGGGAGGAATTACTGAAGCTTTCTTT
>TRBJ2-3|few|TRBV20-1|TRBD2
CSANSGTSTDTQYF
TGCAGTGCAAATAGCGGGACTAGCACAGATACGCAGTATTTT
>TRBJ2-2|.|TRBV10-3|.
CAIKRQTNTGELFF
TGTGCCATCAAACGGCAGACGAACACCGGGGAGCTGTTTTTT
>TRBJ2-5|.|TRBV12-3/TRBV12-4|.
CASGTSAYGQYF
TGTGCCAGCGGGACTTCCGCCTACGGGCAGTACTTC
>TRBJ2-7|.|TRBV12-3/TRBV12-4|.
CANSSVHEQYF
TGTGCCAACAGTTCCGTCCACGAACAGTACTTC
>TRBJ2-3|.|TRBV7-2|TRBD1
CASSIGQGGTDTQYF
TGTGCCAGCAGCATAGGACAGGGGGGCACAGATACGCAGTATTTT
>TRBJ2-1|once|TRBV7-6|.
CASSLVGVPGYSYNEQFF
TGTGCCAGCAGCTTAGTGGGGGTGCCGGGGTACTCCTACAATGAGCAGTTCTTC
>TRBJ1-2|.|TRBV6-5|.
CASRAGAAYGYTF
TGTGCCAGCAGGGCAGGGGCCGCCTATGGCTACACCTTC
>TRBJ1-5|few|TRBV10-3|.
CAISEAGKAVSNQPQHF
TGTGCCATCAGTGAAGCAGGGAAAGCAGTTAGCAATCAGCCCCAGCATTTT
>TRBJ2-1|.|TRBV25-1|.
CASSVGELRQSQFF
TGTGCCAGCAGTGTTGGGGAGTTACGGCAGAGCCAGTTCTTC
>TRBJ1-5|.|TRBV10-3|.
CAISGSGSNQPQHF
TGTGCCATCAGTGGTTCTGGAAGCAATCAGCCCCAGCATTTT
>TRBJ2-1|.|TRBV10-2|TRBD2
CASSVRGRLKREGIYEQFF
TGCGCCAGCAGTGTCCGGGGGCGCTTGAAGCGGGAGGGTATATATGAGCAGTTCTTC
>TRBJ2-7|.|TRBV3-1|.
CASSQDIGRDNEQYF
TGTGCCAGCAGCCAAGATATAGGCAGAGACAATGAGCAGTACTTC
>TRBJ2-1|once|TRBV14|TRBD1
CASSQGTVNKQFF
TGTGCCAGCAGCCAGGGGACAGTTAATAAGCAGTTCTTC
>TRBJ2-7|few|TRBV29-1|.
CSVEGPVLAHNEQYF
TGCAGCGTTGAGGGACCCGTCCTGGCCCACAATGAGCAGTACTTC
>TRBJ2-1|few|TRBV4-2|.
CASSQDGRIEQFF
TGTGCCAGCAGCCAAGACGGGCGGATTGAGCAGTTCTTC
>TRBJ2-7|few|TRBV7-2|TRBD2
CASSLGGSQFYEQYF
TGTGCCAGCAGCTTGGGCGGGAGCCAGTTCTACGAGCAGTACTTC
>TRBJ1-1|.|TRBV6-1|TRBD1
CASSDTGGGLGAFF
TGTGCCAGCAGTGACACAGGGGGGGGATTAGGAGCTTTCTTT
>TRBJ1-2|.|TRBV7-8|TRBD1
CASSFYRAPGQGRANYGYTF
TGTGCCAGCAGCTTCTATCGTGCCCCGGGACAGGGGAGAGCTAACTATGGCTACACCTTC